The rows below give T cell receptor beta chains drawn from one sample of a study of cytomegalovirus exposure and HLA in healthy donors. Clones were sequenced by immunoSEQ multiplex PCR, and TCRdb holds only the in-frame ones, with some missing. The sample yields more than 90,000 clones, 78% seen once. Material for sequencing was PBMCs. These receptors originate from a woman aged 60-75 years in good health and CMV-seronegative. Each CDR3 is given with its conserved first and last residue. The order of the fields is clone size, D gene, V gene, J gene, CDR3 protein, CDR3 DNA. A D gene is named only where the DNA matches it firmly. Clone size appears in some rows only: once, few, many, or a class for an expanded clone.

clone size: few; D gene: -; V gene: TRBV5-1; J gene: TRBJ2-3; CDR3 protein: CASSYGTAGTQYF; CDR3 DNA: TGCGCCAGCAGCTATGGAACCGCGGGCACGCAGTATTTT
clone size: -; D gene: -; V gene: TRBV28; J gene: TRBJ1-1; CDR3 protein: CASSPSGTGNTEAFF; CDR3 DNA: TGTGCCAGCAGTCCCTCGGGGACTGGGAACACTGAAGCTTTCTTT
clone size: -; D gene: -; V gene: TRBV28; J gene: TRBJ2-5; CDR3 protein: CASMGGEETQYF; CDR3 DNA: TGTGCCAGCATGGGCGGGGAAGAGACCCAGTACTTC
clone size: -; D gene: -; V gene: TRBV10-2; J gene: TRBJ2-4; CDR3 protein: CATQAGGDIQYF; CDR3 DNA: TGCGCCACTCAGGCTGGGGGCGACATTCAGTACTTC
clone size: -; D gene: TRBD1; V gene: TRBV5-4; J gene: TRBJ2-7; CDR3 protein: CASSFAGQGYEQYF; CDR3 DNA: TGTGCCAGCAGCTTTGCGGGACAGGGCTACGAGCAGTACTTC
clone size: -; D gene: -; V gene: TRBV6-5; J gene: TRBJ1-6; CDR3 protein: CASSVGPSGYSPLHF; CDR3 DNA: TGTGCCAGCAGTGTGGGCCCATCGGGATATTCACCCCTCCACTTT
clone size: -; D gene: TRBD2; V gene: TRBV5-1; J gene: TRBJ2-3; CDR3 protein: CASSFLGTTSTDTQYF; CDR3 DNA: TGCGCCAGCAGCTTCCTCGGGACTACTAGCACAGATACGCAGTATTTT
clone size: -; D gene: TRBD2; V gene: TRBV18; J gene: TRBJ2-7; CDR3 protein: CASSPRAGDDEQYF; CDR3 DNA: TGTGCCAGCTCACCAAGAGCGGGAGACGACGAGCAGTACTTC
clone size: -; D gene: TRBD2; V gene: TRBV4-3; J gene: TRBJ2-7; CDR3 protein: CASSQGLAGGSYEQYF; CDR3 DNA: TGCGCCAGCAGCCAAGGGCTAGCGGGGGGCTCCTACGAGCAGTACTTC
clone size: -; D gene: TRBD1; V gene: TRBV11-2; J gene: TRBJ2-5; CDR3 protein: CASSLPPGQLETQYF; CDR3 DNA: TGTGCCAGCAGCTTACCCCCGGGACAGCTGGAGACCCAGTACTTC
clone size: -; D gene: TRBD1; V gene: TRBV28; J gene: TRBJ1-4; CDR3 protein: CASSRPGQGYLRLFF; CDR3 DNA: TGTGCCAGCAGTCGACCGGGACAGGGCTACCTAAGACTGTTTTTT
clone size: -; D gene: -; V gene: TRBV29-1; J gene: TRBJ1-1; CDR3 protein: CSGTGHRMNTEAFF; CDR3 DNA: TGCAGCGGTACCGGACACCGCATGAACACTGAAGCTTTCTTT
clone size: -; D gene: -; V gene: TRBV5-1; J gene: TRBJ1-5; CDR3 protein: CASSLDNSNQPQHF; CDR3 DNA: TGCGCCAGCAGCTTGGATAATAGCAATCAGCCCCAGCATTTT
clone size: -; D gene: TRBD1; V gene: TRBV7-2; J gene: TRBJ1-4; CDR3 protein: CASSVDRFHEKLFF; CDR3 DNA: TGTGCCAGCAGCGTGGACAGGTTTCATGAAAAACTGTTTTTT
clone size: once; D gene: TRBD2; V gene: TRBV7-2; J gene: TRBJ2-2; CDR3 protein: CASSPSGSHTGELFF; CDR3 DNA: TGTGCCAGCAGTCCGAGCGGGAGTCACACCGGGGAGCTGTTTTTT
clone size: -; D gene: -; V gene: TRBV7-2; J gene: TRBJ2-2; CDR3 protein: CASSLVSQVYTGELFF; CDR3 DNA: TGTGCCAGCAGCTTAGTGAGTCAGGTTTACACCGGGGAGCTGTTTTTT
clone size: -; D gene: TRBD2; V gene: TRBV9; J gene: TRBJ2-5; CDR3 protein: CASSETSGEETQYF; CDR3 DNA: TGTGCCAGCAGCGAGACTAGCGGGGAAGAGACCCAGTACTTC
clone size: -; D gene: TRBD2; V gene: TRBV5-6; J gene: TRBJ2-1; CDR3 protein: CASSGLETSGNNEQFF; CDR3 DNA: TGTGCCAGCTCCGGGCTTGAGACTAGCGGGAATAATGAGCAGTTCTTC
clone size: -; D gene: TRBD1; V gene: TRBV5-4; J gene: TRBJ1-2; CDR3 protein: CASRQTGGHYGYTF; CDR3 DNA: TGTGCCAGCAGGCAGACAGGGGGACACTATGGCTACACCTTC
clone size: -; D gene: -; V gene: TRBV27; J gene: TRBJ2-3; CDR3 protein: CASSLLGRGADTQYF; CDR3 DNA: TGTGCCAGCAGTTTACTGGGGAGGGGGGCAGATACGCAGTATTTT
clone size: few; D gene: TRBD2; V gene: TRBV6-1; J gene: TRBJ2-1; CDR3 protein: CASSGGLAGNYNEQFF; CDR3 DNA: TGTGCCAGCAGTGGAGGACTAGCGGGCAACTACAATGAGCAGTTCTTC
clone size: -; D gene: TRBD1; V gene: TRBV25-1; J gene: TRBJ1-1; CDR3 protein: CASSAGTGEAFF; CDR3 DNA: TGTGCCAGCAGTGCGGGGACAGGCGAAGCTTTCTTT
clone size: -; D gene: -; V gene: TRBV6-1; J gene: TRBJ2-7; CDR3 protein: CASSSKETSYEQYF; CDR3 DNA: TGTGCCAGCAGTTCAAAGGAGACTAGCTACGAGCAGTACTTC
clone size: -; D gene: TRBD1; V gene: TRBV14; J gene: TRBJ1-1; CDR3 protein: CASSPGQGSVGTEAFF; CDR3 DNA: TGTGCCAGCAGCCCGGGACAGGGCTCTGTGGGCACTGAAGCTTTCTTT
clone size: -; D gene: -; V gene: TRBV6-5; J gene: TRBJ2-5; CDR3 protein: CASKAPRETQYF; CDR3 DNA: TGTGCCAGCAAAGCCCCCCGGGAGACCCAGTACTTC
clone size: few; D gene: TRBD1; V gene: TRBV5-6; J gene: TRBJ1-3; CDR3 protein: CASSLSYRGSGNTIYF; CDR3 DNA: TGTGCCAGCAGTTTATCGTACAGGGGGTCTGGAAACACCATATATTTT
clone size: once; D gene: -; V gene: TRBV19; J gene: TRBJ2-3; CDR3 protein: CASSRAPYWGTDTQYF; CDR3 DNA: TGTGCCAGTAGTAGGGCCCCCTATTGGGGCACAGATACGCAGTATTTT
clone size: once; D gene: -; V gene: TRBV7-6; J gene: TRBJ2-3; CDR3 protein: CASNQGPLRMDTQYF; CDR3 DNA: TGTGCCAGCAACCAGGGGCCCCTTCGCATGGATACGCAGTATTTT
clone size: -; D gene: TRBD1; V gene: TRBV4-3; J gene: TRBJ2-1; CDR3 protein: CASSQDFGTGEQFF; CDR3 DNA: TGCGCCAGCAGCCAAGATTTCGGGACAGGGGAGCAGTTCTTC
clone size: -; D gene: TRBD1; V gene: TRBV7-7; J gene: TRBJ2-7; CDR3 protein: CASSHDRGPYEQYF; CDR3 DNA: TGTGCCAGCAGCCACGACAGGGGACCCTACGAGCAGTACTTC
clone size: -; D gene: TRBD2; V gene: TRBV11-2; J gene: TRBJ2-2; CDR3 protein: CASSLSGTNTGELFF; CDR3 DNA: TGTGCCAGCAGCTTAAGCGGGACGAACACCGGGGAGCTGTTTTTT
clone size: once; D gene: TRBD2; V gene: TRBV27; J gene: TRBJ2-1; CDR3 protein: CASSWAGVNNEQFF; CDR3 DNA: TGTGCCAGCAGCTGGGCGGGAGTTAACAATGAGCAGTTCTTC
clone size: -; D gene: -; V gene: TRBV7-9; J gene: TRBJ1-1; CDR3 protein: CASSLGLSGTEAFF; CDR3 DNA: TGCGCCAGCAGCTTAGGCTTATCGGGCACTGAAGCTTTCTTT
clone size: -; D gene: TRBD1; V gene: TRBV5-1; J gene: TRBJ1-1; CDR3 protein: CASSLGTGEMNTEAFF; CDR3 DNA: TGCGCCAGCAGCCTAGGGACAGGGGAGATGAACACTGAAGCTTTCTTT
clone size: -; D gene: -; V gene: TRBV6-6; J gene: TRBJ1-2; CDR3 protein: CASSRTEYGYTF; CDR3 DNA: TGTGCCAGCAGCCGGACTGAATATGGCTACACCTTC
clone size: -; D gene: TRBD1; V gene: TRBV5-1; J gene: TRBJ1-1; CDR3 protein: CASSLGDSLPTEAFF; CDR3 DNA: TGCGCCAGCAGCTTGGGGGACAGCCTTCCCACTGAAGCTTTCTTT
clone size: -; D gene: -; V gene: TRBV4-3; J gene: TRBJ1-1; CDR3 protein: CASSLEAKNTEAFF; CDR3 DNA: TGCGCCAGCTCACTAGAGGCAAAAAACACTGAAGCTTTCTTT
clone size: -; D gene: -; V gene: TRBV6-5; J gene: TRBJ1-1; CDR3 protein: CAGSYSFGAEAFF; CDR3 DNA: TGTGCCGGCAGTTACTCGTTTGGAGCTGAAGCTTTCTTT
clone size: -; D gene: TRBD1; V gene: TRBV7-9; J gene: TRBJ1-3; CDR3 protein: CASSLDRAGYTIYF; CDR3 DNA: TGTGCCAGCAGTCTGGACAGGGCCGGGTACACCATATATTTT
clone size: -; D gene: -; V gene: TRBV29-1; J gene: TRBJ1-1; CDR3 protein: CSVESVIRRDTEAFF; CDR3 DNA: TGCAGCGTAGAAAGTGTGATTAGACGGGACACTGAAGCTTTCTTT
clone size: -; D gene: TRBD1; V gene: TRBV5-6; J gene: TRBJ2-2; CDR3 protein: CASSLGTGTWELFF; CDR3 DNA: TGTGCCAGCAGCTTGGGGACAGGGACCTGGGAGCTGTTTTTT
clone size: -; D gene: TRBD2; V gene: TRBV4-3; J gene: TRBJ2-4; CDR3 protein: CASSQDGVSGGKNIQYF; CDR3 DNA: TGCGCCAGCAGCCAAGATGGGGTTAGCGGGGGCAAAAACATTCAGTACTTC
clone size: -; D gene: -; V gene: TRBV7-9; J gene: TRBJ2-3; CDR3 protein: CASSPRLDGTDTQYF; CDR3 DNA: TGTGCCAGCAGCCCGCGACTTGATGGCACAGATACGCAGTATTTT
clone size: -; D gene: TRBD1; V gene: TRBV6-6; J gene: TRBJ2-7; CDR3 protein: CASSWTGPYEQYF; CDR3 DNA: TGTGCCAGCAGTTGGACAGGCCCCTACGAGCAGTACTTC
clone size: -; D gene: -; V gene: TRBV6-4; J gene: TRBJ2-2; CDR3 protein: CASSGGLPGTGELFF; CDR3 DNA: TGTGCCAGCAGTGGGGGACTCCCGGGAACCGGGGAGCTGTTTTTT
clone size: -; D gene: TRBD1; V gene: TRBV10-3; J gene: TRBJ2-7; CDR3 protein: CAVDRGRNEQYF; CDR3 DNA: TGTGCCGTCGACAGGGGTAGGAACGAGCAGTACTTC